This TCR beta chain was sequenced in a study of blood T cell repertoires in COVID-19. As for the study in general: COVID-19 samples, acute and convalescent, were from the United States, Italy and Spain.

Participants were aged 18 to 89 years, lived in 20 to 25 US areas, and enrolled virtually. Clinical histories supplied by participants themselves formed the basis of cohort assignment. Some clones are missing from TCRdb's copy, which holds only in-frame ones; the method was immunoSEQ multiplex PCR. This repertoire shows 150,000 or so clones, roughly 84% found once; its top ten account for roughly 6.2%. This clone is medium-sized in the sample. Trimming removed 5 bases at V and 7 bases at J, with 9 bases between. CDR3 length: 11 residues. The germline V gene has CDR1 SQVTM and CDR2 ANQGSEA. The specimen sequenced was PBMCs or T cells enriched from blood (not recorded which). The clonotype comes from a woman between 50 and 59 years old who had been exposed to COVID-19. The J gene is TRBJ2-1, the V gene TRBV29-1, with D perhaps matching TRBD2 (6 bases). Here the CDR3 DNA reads TGCAGCGTTTTTGGGGGGAATGAGCAGTTCTTC. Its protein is CSVFGGNEQFF.